The 27 T cell receptor beta chains in this list originate from one sample, sequenced in a study of shared clonotypes between healthy human individuals. Clones were read by immunoSEQ multiplex PCR, and TCRdb kept only the in-frame ones, dropping some. The table includes millions of clones, 90% to 95% detected once. The sample taken for sequencing was naive CD4+ T cells sorted from blood. The subset was: CD45RA+ positively selected. Every receptor here comes from a man in his late teens or twenties in good health.

As regards this clone: The sample carries other DNA sequences with the same CDR3. The CDR3 is CASSLGQGSYNEQFF. CDR3 DNA: TGTGCCAGCAGCTTGGGACAGGGTTCCTACAATGAGCAGTTCTTC. This chain links TRBV5-4 with TRBJ2-1; TRBD1 matches at 7 bases. With 0 bases clipped from V and 1 base from J, the junction kept 1 base outside the gene matches. There are 15 residues in the CDR3. The germline CDR1 and CDR2 sequences are SGHNT and YYREEE (reference sequence).

The rearrangement links TRBV28 to TRBJ1-4; TRBD1 is a possible D gene (5 bases). Germline values: CDR1 MDHEN, CDR2 SYDVKM. V was clipped by 8 bases and J by 7 bases, with 14 bases between them. The CDR3 consists of 13 residues. CDR3 sequence reads: CASQRGVSEKLFF. DNA of the CDR3: TGTGCCAGCCAACGGGGGGTGTCTGAAAAACTGTTTTTT.

The J gene is TRBJ1-2, the V gene TRBV2; D is possibly TRBD1 (6 bases). The V and J ends lost 7 bases and 5 bases respectively, with 20 bases between them. Germline lookup yields CDR1 SNHLY and CDR2 FYNNEI. This CDR3 spans 15 amino acids. CDR3 nucleotides: TGTGCCAGCACCCCAGGGGCAACGGGAGTTTATGGCTACACCTTC. This gives the protein CASTPGATGVYGYTF.

This chain links TRBV5-6 with TRBJ2-3; no clear D gene. V lost 2 bases to trimming and J lost 4 bases, with 14 bases between them. The V gene's germline CDR1 is SGHDT and CDR2 YYEEEE. This CDR3 contains 15 residues. This CDR3 is CASSFDSPGADTQYF. Written as DNA, the CDR3 is TGTGCCAGCAGCTTTGATAGCCCCGGCGCAGATACGCAGTATTTT.

CDR3 region: CASSWTRTHTGELFF. The CDR3 coding sequence is TGCGCCAGCAGCTGGACGAGGACCCACACCGGGGAGCTGTTTTTT. The genes are TRBV5-1 and TRBJ2-2; D is unclear. Per the germline V gene, CDR1 is SGHRS and CDR2 is YFSETQ. The V end lost 3 bases, the J end lost 3 bases, and 12 bases lay between the germline ends. This CDR3 contains 15 residues.

This rearrangement joins TRBV18 to TRBJ2-2; 7 nucleotides line up with TRBD1. The CDR3 totals 14 residues. Germline V gene lookup returns CDR1 KGHSH and CDR2 LQKENI. V dropped 3 bases and J dropped 6; count of bases not matched to a gene: 4. For the CDR3, the DNA is TGTGCCAGCTCACCTAGACAGGGTCCCGGGGAGCTGTTTTTT. Its protein product is CASSPRQGPGELFF.

J is TRBJ1-3 and V is TRBV28, with a possible D match to TRBD1 (6 bases). This CDR3 has 15 residues. Deletions cut 2 bases from V and 3 bases from J, with 11 bases between. The germline V gene encodes CDR1 MDHEN and CDR2 SYDVKM. The chain's CDR3 is CASSLTGLYGNTIYF. As DNA, the CDR3 is TGTGCCAGCAGTTTAACAGGGCTGTATGGAAACACCATATATTTT.

The chain recombines TRBV28 with TRBJ2-7; a weak D match, TRBD1 (6 bases). This CDR3 is built from 17 residues. CDR1 is MDHEN, CDR2 SYDVKM, per germline. Trimming removed 3 bases at V and 0 bases at J, with 18 bases between. CDR3 region: CASSFPTGLRSSYEQYF. CDR3 nucleotides: TGTGCCAGCAGTTTTCCCACAGGGTTGCGGAGCTCCTACGAGCAGTACTTC.

This chain connects TRBV4-1 to TRBJ2-5; 11 bases are a match to TRBD2. Germline V CDR1 and CDR2: MGHRA, YSYEKL. The CDR3 is made up of 16 amino acids. V lost 1 base, J lost 2 bases, and 3 bases stayed unmatched. The CDR3 nucleotides are TGCGCCAGCAGCCAAGGACTAGCGGGGACACAAGAGACCCAGTACTTC. Encoded protein: CASSQGLAGTQETQYF.

V is TRBV9 and J is TRBJ1-1, with D uncertain. Trimming pared 2 bases from V and 8 bases from J, leaving 10 bases between. The CDR3 has 12 residues. Germline V lookup: CDR1 SGDLS, CDR2 YYNGEE. In DNA form, the CDR3 reads TGTGCCAGCAGCGTTTCCGGCTCCGAAGCTTTCTTT. Its translation is CASSVSGSEAFF.

The chain uses TRBV2 and TRBJ2-3, with TRBD2 matching over 10 bases. The ends lost 7 bases at V and 3 bases at J; junction bases unmatched: 7. CDR1 SNHLY and CDR2 FYNNEI come from the germline V gene. There are 15 residues in the CDR3. The CDR3 nucleotides are TGTGCCAGCACCGGAGCGGGGGGGCCGACAGATACGCAGTATTTT. Translating it yields CASTGAGGPTDTQYF.

The genes are TRBV5-1 and TRBJ2-7; no firm D call. The germline V gene has CDR1 SGHRS and CDR2 YFSETQ. The CDR3 totals 14 residues. The V end lost 4 bases, the J end lost 2 bases, and 13 bases lay between the germline ends. CDR3 amino acids: CASSLQDTTYEQYF. The CDR3 DNA reads as TGCGCCAGCAGCCTCCAAGACACGACCTACGAGCAGTACTTC.

CDR3 loop: CASSFGGRRVNTEAFF. In DNA form, the CDR3 reads TGTGCCAGCAGCTTCGGCGGGAGGAGGGTGAACACTGAAGCTTTCTTT. The genes are TRBV5-4 and TRBJ1-1; D is ambiguous. CDR1 is SGHNT, CDR2 YYREEE, per germline (reference sequence). CDR3 length equals 16 residues. Trimming pared 2 bases from V and 0 bases from J, leaving 14 bases between.

This sequence joins TRBV7-2 and TRBJ2-7, with a tentative D call TRBD1 (6 bases). Between the trimmed V and J ends, which lost 2 bases and 1 base, there was a span of 18 bases. The CDR3 contains 17 residues. From germline, CDR1 is SGHTA and CDR2 FQGNSA. CDR3 in DNA: TGTGCCAGCAGCTTAAGTAGGGGTTGGCAGGGGTCCTACGAGCAGTACTTC. It translates to CASSLSRGWQGSYEQYF.

This clone was found once. The DNA of the CDR3 is TGTGCCAGCAGTCGGGCGGAGAACTATGGCTACACCTTC. This encodes CASSRAENYGYTF. The rearrangement uses TRBV6-5 and TRBJ1-2, with D hard to call. Trimming took off 5 bases at V and 2 bases at J, with 9 bases between the two ends. CDR3 length: 13 amino acids. Germline V CDR1 and CDR2: MNHEY, SVGAGI.

This clone showed up just a few times. The chain employs TRBV5-1 and TRBJ1-2; 8 nucleotides line up with TRBD1. V was clipped by 0 bases and J by 5 bases; unmatched bases: 9. The CDR3 length is 16 residues. The germline V gene has CDR1 SGHRS and CDR2 YFSETQ. The CDR3 is CASSLETGGAWYGYTF. The CDR3 nucleotides read TGCGCCAGCAGCTTGGAAACAGGGGGTGCATGGTATGGCTACACCTTC.

CDR3 nucleotides: TGTGCCAGCACCCTTGGGGGCTATGGCTACACCTTC. Protein product: CASTLGGYGYTF. The chain couples TRBV6-6 to TRBJ1-2, with D perhaps TRBD1 (5 bases). The germline V gene encodes CDR1 MNHNY and CDR2 SVGAGI (reference sequence). The CDR3 covers 12 residues. Trimming removed 7 bases at V and 4 bases at J, with 10 bases between.

This sequence joins TRBV2 and TRBJ1-1, with no clear D. Trimming pared 1 base from V and 0 bases from J, leaving 9 bases between. This CDR3 comprises 15 residues. Germline loops: CDR1 SNHLY, CDR2 FYNNEI. This chain's CDR3 is CASSEEQAVNTEAFF. The CDR3 coding sequence is TGTGCCAGCAGTGAAGAGCAGGCAGTGAACACTGAAGCTTTCTTT.

J is TRBJ1-6 and V is TRBV7-9, with TRBD1 identical over 8 bases. Germline CDR1 and CDR2: SEHNR and FQNEAQ (reference sequence). With V trimmed by 1 base and J by 10 bases, 6 bases remained unmatched. The CDR3 contains 15 residues. The CDR3 nucleotides are TGTGCCAGCAGCTTAGTTGACAGGGGAGTATCACCCCTCCACTTT. Its protein product is CASSLVDRGVSPLHF.

With respect to this clone: This specimen includes other DNA sequences encoding the same CDR3. V is TRBV5-1 and J is TRBJ1-6; D may be TRBD1 (6 bases). The CDR3 is 13 amino acids. Germline assignment: CDR1 SGHRS and CDR2 YFSETQ. The V end was cut by 0 bases, the J end by 13 bases, with 11 bases between. CDR3 in amino acids: CASSLGQDSPLHF. In DNA form, the CDR3 reads TGCGCCAGCAGCTTGGGACAGGACTCGCCCCTCCACTTT.

The chain couples TRBV4-1 to TRBJ2-5; D is uncertain. V lost 4 bases and J lost 5, with 11 bases in between. The CDR3 is made up of 13 amino acids. The germline V gene encodes CDR1 MGHRA and CDR2 YSYEKL. CDR3: CASSRDTGETQYF. The CDR3 DNA reads TGCGCCAGCAGCCGAGACACTGGGGAGACCCAGTACTTC.

This sequence joins TRBV2 and TRBJ2-1, with 9 bases aligning to TRBD2. The germline gives CDR1 SNHLY, CDR2 FYNNEI. V lost 8 bases to trimming and J lost 3 bases; unmatched junction nucleotides: 11. The CDR3 is made up of 16 amino acids. CDR3 amino acids: CASYYEAGGIYNEQFF. CDR3 bases: TGTGCCAGCTACTACGAAGCGGGGGGAATCTACAATGAGCAGTTCTTC.

The V call is TRBV28, the J call TRBJ2-2; unclear D gene. The V and J ends lost 6 bases and 4 bases respectively, with 9 bases between them. Germline CDR1 and CDR2: MDHEN and SYDVKM. The CDR3 consists of 13 residues. This CDR3 is CASSFTLTGELFF. CDR3 DNA: TGTGCCAGCAGCTTTACCCTCACCGGGGAGCTGTTTTTT.

The chain combines TRBV10-3 with TRBJ2-2; 10 bases align to TRBD1. V shed 4 bases, J shed 4 bases, and the junction held 3 bases outside the gene matches. The CDR3 covers 15 residues. Germline-derived CDR1 and CDR2 are ENHRY and SYGVKD. The CDR3 here is CAISARDRGTGELFF. CDR3 in DNA: TGTGCCATCAGTGCCCGGGACAGGGGCACCGGGGAGCTGTTTTTT.

The genes are TRBV10-1 and TRBJ1-5; the D is unclear. This CDR3 contains 13 residues. The V end was cut by 2 bases, the J end by 9 bases, with 11 bases between. Germline CDR1 reads WNHNN; CDR2 reads SYGVQD (reference sequence). DNA of the CDR3: TGCGCCAGCAGTGAGACGGGGAGAGGGCCCCAGCATTTT. Translated: CASSETGRGPQHF.

V and J are TRBV28 and TRBJ1-1; TRBD1 aligns across 8 bases. From germline, CDR1 is MDHEN and CDR2 SYDVKM. The CDR3 consists of 16 residues. Losses at the gene ends were 3 bases for V and 5 bases for J; bases not matched to a gene: 11. The CDR3 here is CASSLGSTGVRTEAFF. Written as DNA, the CDR3 is TGTGCCAGCAGTTTGGGCTCGACAGGGGTGCGTACTGAAGCTTTCTTT. The variable domain in full, completed from reference TRBV28 and TRBJ1-1, reads DVKVTQSSRYLVKRTGEKVFLECVQDMDHENMFWYRQDPGLGLRLIYFSYDVKMKEKGDIPEGYSVSREKKERFSLILESASTNQTSMYLCASSLGSTGVRTEAFFGQGTRLTVV.

This sequence joins TRBV9 and TRBJ1-1, with 7 bases matching TRBD1. The V segment lost 2 bases and the J segment 0 bases; nucleotides outside the gene matches: 7. Germline-derived CDR1 and CDR2 are SGDLS and YYNGEE. There are 16 residues in the CDR3. CDR3: CASSVSTGKMNTEAFF. CDR3 coding DNA: TGTGCCAGCAGCGTTTCGACAGGGAAGATGAACACTGAAGCTTTCTTT.